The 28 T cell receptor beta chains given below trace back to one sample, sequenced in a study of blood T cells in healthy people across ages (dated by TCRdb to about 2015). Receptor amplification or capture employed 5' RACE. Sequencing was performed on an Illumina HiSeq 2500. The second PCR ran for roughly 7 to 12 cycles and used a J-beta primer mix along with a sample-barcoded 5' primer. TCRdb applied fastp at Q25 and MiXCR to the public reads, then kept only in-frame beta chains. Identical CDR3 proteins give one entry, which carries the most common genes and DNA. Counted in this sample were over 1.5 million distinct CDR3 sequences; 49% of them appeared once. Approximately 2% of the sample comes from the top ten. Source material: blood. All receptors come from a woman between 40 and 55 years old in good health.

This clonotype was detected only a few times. This chain's CDR3 is CASSFLDLPSSGANVLTF. The CDR3 DNA reads as TGTGCCAGCAGCTTCCTTGACCTCCCGAGCTCTGGGGCCAACGTCCTGACTTTC. The V call is TRBV7-6, the J call TRBJ2-6; D gene unclear. CDR1 and CDR2 from the germline V gene are SGHVS and FNYEAQ. This CDR3 spans 18 amino acids. Between the trimmed V and J ends, which lost 3 bases and 0 bases, there was a span of 15 bases.

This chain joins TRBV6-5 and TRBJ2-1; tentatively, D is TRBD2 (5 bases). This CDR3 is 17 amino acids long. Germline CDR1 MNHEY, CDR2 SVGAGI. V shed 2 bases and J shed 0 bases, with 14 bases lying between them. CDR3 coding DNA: TGTGCCAGCAGTTACCGCCCTCGGGGAAGCTCCTACAATGAGCAGTTCTTC. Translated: CASSYRPRGSSYNEQFF.

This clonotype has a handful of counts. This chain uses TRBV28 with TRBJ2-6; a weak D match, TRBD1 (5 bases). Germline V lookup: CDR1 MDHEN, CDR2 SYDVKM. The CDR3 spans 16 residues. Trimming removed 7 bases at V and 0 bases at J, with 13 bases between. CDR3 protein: CASMSGGASGANVLTF. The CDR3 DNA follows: TGTGCCAGCATGTCAGGTGGGGCCTCTGGGGCCAACGTCCTGACTTTC. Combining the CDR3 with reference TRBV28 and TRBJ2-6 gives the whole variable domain DVKVTQSSRYLVKRTGEKVFLECVQDMDHENMFWYRQDPGLGLRLIYFSYDVKMKEKGDIPEGYSVSREKKERFSLILESASTNQTSMYLCASMSGGASGANVLTFGAGSRLTVL.

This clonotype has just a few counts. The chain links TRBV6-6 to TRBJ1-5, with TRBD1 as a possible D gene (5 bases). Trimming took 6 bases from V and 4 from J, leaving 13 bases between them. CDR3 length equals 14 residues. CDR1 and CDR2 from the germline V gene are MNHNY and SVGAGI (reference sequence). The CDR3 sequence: CASRPRQINQPQHF. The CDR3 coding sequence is TGTGCCAGCAGGCCGCGACAGATAAATCAGCCCCAGCATTTT.

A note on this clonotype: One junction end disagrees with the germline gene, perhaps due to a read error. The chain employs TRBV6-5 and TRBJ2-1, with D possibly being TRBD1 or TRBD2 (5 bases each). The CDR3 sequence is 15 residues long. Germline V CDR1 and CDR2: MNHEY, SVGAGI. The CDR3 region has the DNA TGTGCCGGCAGTAGGGACCGCGACGCTTTCAATGAGCAGTTCTTC. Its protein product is CAGSRDRDAFNEQFF.

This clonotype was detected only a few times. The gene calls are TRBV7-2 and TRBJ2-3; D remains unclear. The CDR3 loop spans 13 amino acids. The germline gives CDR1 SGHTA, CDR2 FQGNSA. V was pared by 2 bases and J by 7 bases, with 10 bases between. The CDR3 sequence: CASSLIPLNTQYF. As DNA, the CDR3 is TGTGCCAGCAGCTTAATCCCCCTAAATACGCAGTATTTT.

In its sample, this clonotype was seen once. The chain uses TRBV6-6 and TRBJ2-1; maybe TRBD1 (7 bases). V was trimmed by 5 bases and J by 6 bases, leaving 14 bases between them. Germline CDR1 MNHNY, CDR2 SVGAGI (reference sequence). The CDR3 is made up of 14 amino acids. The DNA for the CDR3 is TGTGCCAGCAGTAGAACGCAGGGGGGCAATGAGCAGTTCTTC. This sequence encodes CASSRTQGGNEQFF.

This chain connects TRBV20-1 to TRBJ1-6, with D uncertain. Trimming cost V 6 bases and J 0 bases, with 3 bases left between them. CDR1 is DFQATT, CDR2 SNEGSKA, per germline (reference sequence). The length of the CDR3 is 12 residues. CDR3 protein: CSAFSYNSPLHF. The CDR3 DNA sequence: TGCAGTGCCTTCTCCTATAATTCACCCCTCCACTTT.

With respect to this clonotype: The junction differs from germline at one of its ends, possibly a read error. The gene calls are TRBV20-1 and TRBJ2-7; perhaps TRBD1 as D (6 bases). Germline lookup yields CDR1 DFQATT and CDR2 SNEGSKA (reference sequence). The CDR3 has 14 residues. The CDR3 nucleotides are TGCAGTGCAACCGGGACACTGAGCTCCGACGAGCAGTACTTC. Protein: CSATGTLSSDEQYF.

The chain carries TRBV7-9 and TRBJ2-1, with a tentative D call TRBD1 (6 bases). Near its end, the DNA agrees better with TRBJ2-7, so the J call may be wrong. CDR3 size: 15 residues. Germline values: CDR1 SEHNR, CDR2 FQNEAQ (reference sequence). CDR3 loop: CASSPRQDSYNEQYF. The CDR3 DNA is TGTGCCAGCAGCCCCAGACAGGACTCCTACAATGAGCAGTACTTC.

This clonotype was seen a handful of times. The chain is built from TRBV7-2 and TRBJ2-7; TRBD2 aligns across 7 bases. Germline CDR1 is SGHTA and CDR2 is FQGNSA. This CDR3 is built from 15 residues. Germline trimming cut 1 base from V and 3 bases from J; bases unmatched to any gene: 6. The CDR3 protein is CASSLVERGVYEQYF. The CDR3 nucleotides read TGTGCCAGCAGCTTAGTTGAGCGGGGAGTCTACGAGCAGTACTTC.

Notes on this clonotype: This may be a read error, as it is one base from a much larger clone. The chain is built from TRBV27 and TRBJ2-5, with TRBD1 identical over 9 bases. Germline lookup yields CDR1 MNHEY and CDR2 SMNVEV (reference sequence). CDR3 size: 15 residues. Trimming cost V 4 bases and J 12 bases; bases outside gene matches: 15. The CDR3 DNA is TGTGCCAGCAGTTCCACCGGGACAGGGAGGTACGAGAAGTACTTC. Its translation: CASSSTGTGRYEKYF.

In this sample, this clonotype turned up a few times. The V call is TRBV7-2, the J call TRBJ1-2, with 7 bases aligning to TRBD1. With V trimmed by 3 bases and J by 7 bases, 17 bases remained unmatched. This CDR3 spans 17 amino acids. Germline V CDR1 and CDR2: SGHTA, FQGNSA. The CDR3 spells CASSFDLREGAISGYTF. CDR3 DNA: TGTGCCAGCAGCTTTGATTTAAGGGAGGGGGCAATATCTGGCTACACCTTC.

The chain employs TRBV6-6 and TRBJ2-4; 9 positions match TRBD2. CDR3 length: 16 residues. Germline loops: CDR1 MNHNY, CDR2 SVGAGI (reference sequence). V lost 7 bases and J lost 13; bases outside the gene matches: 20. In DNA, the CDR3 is TGTGCCAGCACCCAATCGCGAGCGGGGGGATACAATGAGCAGTACTTC. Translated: CASTQSRAGGYNEQYF.

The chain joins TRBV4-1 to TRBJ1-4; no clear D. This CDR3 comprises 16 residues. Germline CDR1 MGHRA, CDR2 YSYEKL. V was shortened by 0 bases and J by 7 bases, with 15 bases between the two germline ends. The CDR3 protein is CASSQDLVSRVEKLFF. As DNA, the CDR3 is TGCGCCAGCAGCCAAGATCTTGTAAGCCGGGTTGAAAAACTGTTTTTT.

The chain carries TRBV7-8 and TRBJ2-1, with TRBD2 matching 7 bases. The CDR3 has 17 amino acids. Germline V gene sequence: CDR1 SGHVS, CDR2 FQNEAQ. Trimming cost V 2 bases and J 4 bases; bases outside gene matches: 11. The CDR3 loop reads CASSLIMAGVRYNEQFF. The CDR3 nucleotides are TGTGCCAGCAGCTTAATCATGGCGGGGGTTAGGTACAATGAGCAGTTCTTC.

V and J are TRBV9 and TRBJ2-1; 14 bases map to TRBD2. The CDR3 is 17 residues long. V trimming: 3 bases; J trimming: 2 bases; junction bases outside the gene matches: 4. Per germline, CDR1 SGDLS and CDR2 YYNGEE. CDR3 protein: CASSATSGGAPYNEQFF. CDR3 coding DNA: TGTGCCAGCAGCGCGACTAGCGGGGGGGCCCCCTACAATGAGCAGTTCTTC.

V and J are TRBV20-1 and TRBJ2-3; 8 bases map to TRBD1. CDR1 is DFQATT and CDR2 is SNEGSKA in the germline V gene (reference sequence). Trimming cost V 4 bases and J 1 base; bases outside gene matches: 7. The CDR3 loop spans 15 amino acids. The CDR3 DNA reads TGCAGTGCTACCACCCCAGGGGGCGGCACAGATACGCAGTATTTT. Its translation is CSATTPGGGTDTQYF.

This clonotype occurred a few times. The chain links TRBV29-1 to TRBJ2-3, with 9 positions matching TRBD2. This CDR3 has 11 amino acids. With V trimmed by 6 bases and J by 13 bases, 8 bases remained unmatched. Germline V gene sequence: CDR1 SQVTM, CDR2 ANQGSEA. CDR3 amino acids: CSVQTSGPKYF. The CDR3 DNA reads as TGCAGCGTCCAGACTAGCGGTCCAAAGTATTTT.

CDR3 coding DNA: TGTGCCAGCAACAAAAACAGGGCGCAAGGAGGTGAAAAACTGTTTTTT. It specifies CASNKNRAQGGEKLFF. The V call is TRBV6-6, the J call TRBJ1-4; tentative D call: TRBD1 (6 bases). The CDR3 is 16 amino acids. The V gene lost 7 bases and the J gene lost 7 bases, with 22 bases spanning the gap. Germline-derived CDR1 and CDR2 are MNHNY and SVGAGI (reference sequence).

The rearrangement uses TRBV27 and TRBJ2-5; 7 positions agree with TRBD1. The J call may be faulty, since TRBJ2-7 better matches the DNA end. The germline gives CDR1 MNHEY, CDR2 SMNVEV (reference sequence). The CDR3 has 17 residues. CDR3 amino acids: CASSLLDPGQRKNEQYF. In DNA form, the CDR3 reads TGTGCCAGCAGTTTATTAGACCCGGGACAGAGAAAGAACGAGCAGTACTTC.

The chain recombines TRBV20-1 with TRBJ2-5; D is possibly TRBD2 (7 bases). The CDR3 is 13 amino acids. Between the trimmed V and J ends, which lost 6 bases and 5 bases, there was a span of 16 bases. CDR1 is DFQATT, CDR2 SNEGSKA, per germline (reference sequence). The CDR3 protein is CSAPRGAGETQYF. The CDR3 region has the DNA TGCAGTGCCCCTCGGGGGGCCGGGGAGACCCAGTACTTC.

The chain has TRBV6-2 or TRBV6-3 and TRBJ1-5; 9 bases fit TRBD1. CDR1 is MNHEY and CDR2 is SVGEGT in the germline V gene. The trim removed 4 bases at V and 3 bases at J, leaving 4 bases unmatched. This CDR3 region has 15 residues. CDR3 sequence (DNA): TGTGCCAGCAGTTCCGGGACAGGGACCAATCAGCCCCAGCATTTT. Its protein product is CASSSGTGTNQPQHF.

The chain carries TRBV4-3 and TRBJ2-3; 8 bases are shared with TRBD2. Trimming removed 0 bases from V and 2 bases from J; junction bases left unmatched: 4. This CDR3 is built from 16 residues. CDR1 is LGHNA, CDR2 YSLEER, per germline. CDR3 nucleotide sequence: TGCGCCAGCAGCCAAGATGGCGGGGGGTTCACAGATACGCAGTATTTT. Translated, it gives CASSQDGGGFTDTQYF.

The CDR3 coding sequence is TGTGCCAGCAGTTTCGAGGGGGCAGGCTATGGCTACACCTTC. This sequence encodes CASSFEGAGYGYTF. The rearrangement joins TRBV12-3 or TRBV12-4 to TRBJ1-2; 7 nucleotides match TRBD1. The CDR3 is 14 residues long. The V and J ends lost 3 bases and 4 bases, in that order; junction bases with no gene match: 5.

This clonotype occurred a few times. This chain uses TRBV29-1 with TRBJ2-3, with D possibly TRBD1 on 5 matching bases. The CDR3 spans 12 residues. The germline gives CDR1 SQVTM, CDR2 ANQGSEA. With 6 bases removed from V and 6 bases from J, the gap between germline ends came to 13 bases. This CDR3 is CSVPGHGDTQYF. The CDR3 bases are TGCAGCGTGCCTGGACACGGGGATACGCAGTATTTT.

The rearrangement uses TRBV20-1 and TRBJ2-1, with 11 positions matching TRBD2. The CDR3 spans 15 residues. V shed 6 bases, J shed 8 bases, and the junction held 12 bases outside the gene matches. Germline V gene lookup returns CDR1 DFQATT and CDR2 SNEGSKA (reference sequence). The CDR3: CSARTGTSGLDEQFF. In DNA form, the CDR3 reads TGCAGTGCCAGGACCGGGACTAGCGGTCTTGATGAGCAGTTCTTC.

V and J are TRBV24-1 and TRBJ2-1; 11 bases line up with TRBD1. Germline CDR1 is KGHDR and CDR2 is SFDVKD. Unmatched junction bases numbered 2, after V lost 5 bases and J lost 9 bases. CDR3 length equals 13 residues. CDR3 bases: TGTGCCACCAGTGGGACAGGGGGCGGTGAGCAGTTCTTC. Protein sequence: CATSGTGGGEQFF.